The sequence of this T cell receptor (beta chain) was determined in a study of Ad26.COV2.S vaccination and SARS-CoV-2 variants. In this sample, this clone turned up once. Treatment here: about 20 received Ad26.COV2.S at low or high dose, single or two shots; about five received placebo; per-sample allocation not given. The samples were gathered on day 63 after the first injection of vaccine or placebo. Generated by immunoSEQ multiplex PCR, the TCRdb table keeps only in-frame clones and is missing some. This sample has about 430,000 clones, with around nine tenths found just once. The V end lost 3 bases, the J end lost 7 bases, and 16 bases lay between the germline ends. Germline values: CDR1 LNHDA, CDR2 SQIVND (reference sequence). The CDR3 consists of 15 residues.

The receptor's source is a person aged 18-60 years who received the Ad26.COV2.S COVID-19 vaccine or a placebo. V is TRBV19 and J is TRBJ2-1; D is undetermined. The source was peripheral blood, collected in a trial of Ad26.COV2.S vaccine versus placebo. The CDR3 DNA is TGTGCCAGTAGTATCAGTCCCCCGGTAGGTAATGAGCAGTTCTTC. This translates into CASSISPPVGNEQFF.